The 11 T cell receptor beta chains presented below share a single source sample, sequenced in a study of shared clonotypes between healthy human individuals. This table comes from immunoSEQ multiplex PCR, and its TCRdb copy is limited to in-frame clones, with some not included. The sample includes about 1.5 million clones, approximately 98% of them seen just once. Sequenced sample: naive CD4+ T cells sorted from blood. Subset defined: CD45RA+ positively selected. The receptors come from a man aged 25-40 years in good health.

Here the CDR3 reads CASRLGAAYEQYF. The CDR3 DNA follows: TGTGCCAGCAGGCTGGGGGCGGCCTACGAGCAGTACTTC. The chain links TRBV6-6 to TRBJ2-7, with D possibly being TRBD1 (6 bases). The CDR3 length is 13 residues. V shed 6 bases and J shed 2 bases, with 11 bases lying between them. Germline V CDR1 and CDR2: MNHNY, SVGAGI (reference sequence).

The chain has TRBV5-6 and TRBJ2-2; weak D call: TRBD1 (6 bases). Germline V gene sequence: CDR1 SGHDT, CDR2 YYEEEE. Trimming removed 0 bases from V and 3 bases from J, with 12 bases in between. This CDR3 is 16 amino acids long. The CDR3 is CASSLERGGDTGELFF. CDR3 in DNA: TGTGCCAGCAGCTTGGAACGAGGGGGTGACACCGGGGAGCTGTTTTTT.

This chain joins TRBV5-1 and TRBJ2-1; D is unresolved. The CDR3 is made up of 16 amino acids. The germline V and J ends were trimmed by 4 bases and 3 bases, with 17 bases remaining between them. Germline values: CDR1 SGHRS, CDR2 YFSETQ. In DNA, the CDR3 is TGCGCCAGCAGCCCTCAGTCCCTAAGTGGCTACAATGAGCAGTTCTTC. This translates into CASSPQSLSGYNEQFF.

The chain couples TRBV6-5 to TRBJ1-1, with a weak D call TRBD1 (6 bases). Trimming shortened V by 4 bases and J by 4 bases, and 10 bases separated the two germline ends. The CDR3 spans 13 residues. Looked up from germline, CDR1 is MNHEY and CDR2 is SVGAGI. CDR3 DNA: TGTGCCAGCAGTTTACAGGGTCTCACTGAAGCTTTCTTT. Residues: CASSLQGLTEAFF.

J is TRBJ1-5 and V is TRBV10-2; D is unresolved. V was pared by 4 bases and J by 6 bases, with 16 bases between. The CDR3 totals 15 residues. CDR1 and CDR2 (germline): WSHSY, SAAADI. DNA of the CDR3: TGCGCCAGCAGTGTCGGGCGGAGTAGAGGTCAGCCCCAGCATTTT. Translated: CASSVGRSRGQPQHF.

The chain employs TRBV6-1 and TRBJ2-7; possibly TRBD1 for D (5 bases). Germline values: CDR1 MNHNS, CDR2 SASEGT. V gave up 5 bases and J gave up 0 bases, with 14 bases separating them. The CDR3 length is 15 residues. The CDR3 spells CASSKSPTVSYEQYF. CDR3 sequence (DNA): TGTGCCAGCAGTAAAAGTCCGACAGTCTCCTACGAGCAGTACTTC.

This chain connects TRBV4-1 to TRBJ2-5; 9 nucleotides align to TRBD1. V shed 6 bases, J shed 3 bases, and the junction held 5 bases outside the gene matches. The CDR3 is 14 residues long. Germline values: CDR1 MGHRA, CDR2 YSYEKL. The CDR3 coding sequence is TGCGCCAGCAGACCCCGACAGGGGGAAGAGACCCAGTACTTC. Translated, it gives CASRPRQGEETQYF.

The CDR3 is CASSEGLNTGELFF. Here the CDR3 DNA reads TGTGCCAGCAGCGAGGGTCTGAACACCGGGGAGCTGTTTTTT. The chain carries TRBV9 and TRBJ2-2; D gene unclear. This CDR3 spans 14 amino acids. V was pared by 3 bases and J by 1 base, with 7 bases between. Germline assignment: CDR1 SGDLS and CDR2 YYNGEE.

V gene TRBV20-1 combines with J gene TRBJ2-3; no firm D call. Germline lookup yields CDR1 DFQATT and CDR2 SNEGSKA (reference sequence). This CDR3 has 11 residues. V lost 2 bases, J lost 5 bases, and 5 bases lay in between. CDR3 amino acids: CSARNGDTQYF. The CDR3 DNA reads TGCAGTGCTAGAAATGGAGATACGCAGTATTTT.

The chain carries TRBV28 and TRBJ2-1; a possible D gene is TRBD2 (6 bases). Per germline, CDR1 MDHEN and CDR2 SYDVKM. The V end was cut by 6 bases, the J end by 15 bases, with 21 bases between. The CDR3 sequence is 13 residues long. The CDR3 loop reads CASSSLAAVPPFF. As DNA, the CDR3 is TGTGCCAGCAGCTCCTTAGCGGCAGTCCCCCCGTTCTTC.

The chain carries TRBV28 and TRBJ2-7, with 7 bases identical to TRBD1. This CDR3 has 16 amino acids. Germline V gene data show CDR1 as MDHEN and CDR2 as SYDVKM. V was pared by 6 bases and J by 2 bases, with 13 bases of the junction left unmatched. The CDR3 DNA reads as TGTGCCAGCAGCATGTCAGGACAGGACGCTACCTACGAGCAGTACTTC. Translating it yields CASSMSGQDATYEQYF.